This TCR beta chain was obtained from a study of T cell changes during pregnancy in multiple sclerosis. The V end was cut by 5 bases, the J end by 8 bases, with 13 bases between. Germline V lookup: CDR1 SGHAT, CDR2 FQNNGV. This CDR3 spans 13 amino acids. Repertoires were generated with immunoSEQ multiplex PCR, while TCRdb's copy carries only in-frame clones and drops some. The table includes more than 80,000 clones, approximately 90% detected once. This receptor was obtained from a female donor with multiple sclerosis, enrolled in a pregnancy study. The sequenced sample was peripheral blood, obtained after pregnancy. The chain links TRBV11-2 to TRBJ1-5, with D possibly being TRBD1 (5 bases). CDR3: CASSRTGAEPQHF. In nucleotides, the CDR3 is TGTGCCAGCAGCCGAACTGGGGCGGAGCCCCAGCATTTT. Looking up the rest from reference TRBV11-2 and TRBJ1-5 gives the full variable domain: EAGVAQSPRYKIIEKRQSVAFWCNPISGHATLYWYQQILGQGPKLLIQFQNNGVVDDSQLPKDRFSAERLKGVDSTLKIQPAKLEDSAVYLCASSRTGAEPQHFGDGTRLSIL.